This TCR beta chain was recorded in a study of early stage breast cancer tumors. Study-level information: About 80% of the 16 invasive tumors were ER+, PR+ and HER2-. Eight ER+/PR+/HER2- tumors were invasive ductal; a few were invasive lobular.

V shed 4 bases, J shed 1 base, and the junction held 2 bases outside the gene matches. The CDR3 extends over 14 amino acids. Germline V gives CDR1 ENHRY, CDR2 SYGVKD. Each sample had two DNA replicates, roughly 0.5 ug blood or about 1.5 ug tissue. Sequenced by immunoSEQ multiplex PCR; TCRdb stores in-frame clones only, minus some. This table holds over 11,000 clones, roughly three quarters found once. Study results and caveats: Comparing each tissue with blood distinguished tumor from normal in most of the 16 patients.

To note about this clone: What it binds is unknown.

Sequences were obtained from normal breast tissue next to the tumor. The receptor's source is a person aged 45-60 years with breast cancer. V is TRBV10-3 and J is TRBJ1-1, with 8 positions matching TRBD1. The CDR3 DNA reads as TGTGCCATCAGTGTGACAGGGGAGAACACTGAAGCTTTCTTT. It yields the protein CAISVTGENTEAFF.